The 21 T cell receptor beta chains below all came from one sample that was sequenced in a study of patients and donors after allogeneic stem cell transplantation. TCRdb called the RT-PCR reads again in MiXCR, with one record for every CDR3 protein. The table lists 160,000 or so distinct CDR3 sequences, about 24% of them singletons, with 25% to 30% in the top ten. The material sequenced was blood, either unsorted or a sorted T cell fraction (not recorded which). These TCRs come from a human donor who was either an allogeneic HSCT recipient or a stem cell or donor lymphocyte infusion donor (not recorded which). It is not recorded whose cells these are; they may come from a transplant donor.

The CDR3 sequence: CSARAGRGYNEQFF. The CDR3 DNA reads as TGCAGTGCTAGAGCCGGTAGGGGATACAATGAGCAGTTCTTC. The chain employs TRBV20-1 and TRBJ2-1; D may be TRBD1 (5 bases). Germline assignment: CDR1 DFQATT and CDR2 SNEGSKA (reference sequence). CDR3 size: 14 residues. Trimming stripped 1 base from V and 4 bases from J, with 11 bases between.

Only a few counts were recorded for this clonotype. The chain links TRBV28 to TRBJ1-1; D gene uncertain. The CDR3 spans 12 residues. Germline V gene data show CDR1 as MDHEN and CDR2 as SYDVKM. Between the trimmed V and J ends, which lost 2 bases and 5 bases, there was a span of 6 bases. CDR3 sequence (DNA): TGTGCCAGCAGTTTAAAATCGACTGAAGCTTTCTTT. The encoded protein is CASSLKSTEAFF.

This chain joins TRBV20-1 and TRBJ2-2, with D unclear. The germline gives CDR1 DFQATT, CDR2 SNEGSKA (reference sequence). This CDR3 has 14 residues. The germline V and J ends were trimmed by 6 bases and 6 bases, with 17 bases remaining between them. The CDR3 region is CSAPGRTQAGELFF. For the CDR3, the DNA is TGCAGTGCCCCCGGACGGACCCAAGCCGGGGAGCTGTTTTTT.

J is TRBJ2-3 and V is TRBV11-2; 8 positions match TRBD2. With 3 bases clipped from V and 2 bases from J, the junction kept 7 bases outside the gene matches. Germline V gene data show CDR1 as SGHAT and CDR2 as FQNNGV. The CDR3 is 16 residues long. CDR3 coding DNA: TGTGCCAGCAGCTTTATGGGACTAGTACTCACAGATACGCAGTATTTT. Translation gives CASSFMGLVLTDTQYF.

This clonotype occurred a few times. The V call is TRBV11-3, the J call TRBJ2-2; D might be TRBD2 (6 bases). The V and J ends lost 5 bases and 7 bases respectively, with 17 bases between them. Looked up from germline, CDR1 is SGHNT and CDR2 is YENEEA. The CDR3 is 15 residues long. The CDR3 DNA reads as TGTGCCAGCAGCCCAGCGGGTATTGTGAACGGGGAGCTGTTTTTT. Its translation: CASSPAGIVNGELFF.

This clonotype was counted only a few times. The V gene is TRBV20-1, the J gene TRBJ2-1; D unclear. V lost 6 bases and J 3 bases, leaving 21 bases between the germline ends. The CDR3 covers 16 residues. Germline V CDR1 and CDR2: DFQATT, SNEGSKA (reference sequence). The DNA of the CDR3 is TGCAGTGCCACGAAGGGAATCAGTGGTTACTACAATGAGCAGTTCTTC. Residues: CSATKGISGYYNEQFF.

This clonotype turned up a few times. V gene TRBV28 combines with J gene TRBJ1-6, with D hard to call. The CDR3 covers 16 residues. Germline CDR1 reads MDHEN; CDR2 reads SYDVKM. The V and J ends lost 4 bases and 3 bases respectively, with 13 bases between them. In DNA, the CDR3 is TGTGCCAGCAGTTCACACACTAAGGGCTATAATTCACCCCTCCACTTT. This encodes CASSSHTKGYNSPLHF.

J is TRBJ2-1 and V is TRBV20-1; D ambiguous. V shed 5 bases and J shed 9 bases, with 26 bases lying between them. CDR1 and CDR2 from the germline V gene are DFQATT and SNEGSKA (reference sequence). This CDR3 is 16 amino acids long. The CDR3 nucleotides read TGCAGTGCTCCGCACTCGGGTCAAAAGGAAAGAAGTGAGCAGTTCTTC. The encoded protein is CSAPHSGQKERSEQFF.

This CDR3 is CSVEERVGGGTEAFF. In nucleotides, the CDR3 is TGCAGCGTTGAAGAGAGGGTAGGAGGTGGGACTGAAGCTTTCTTT. V usage is TRBV29-1 and J usage is TRBJ1-1; D not certain. The CDR3 has 15 amino acids. The V gene's germline CDR1 is SQVTM and CDR2 ANQGSEA. V shed 0 bases and J shed 5 bases, with 16 bases lying between them. Variable domain in full (rest from reference TRBV29-1 and TRBJ1-1): SAVISQKPSRDICQRGTSLTIQCQVDSQVTMMFWYRQQPGQSLTLIATANQGSEATYESGFVIDKFPISRPNLTFSTLTVSNMSPEDSSIYLCSVEERVGGGTEAFFGQGTRLTVV.

This clonotype has a handful of counts. V is TRBV12-3 or TRBV12-4 and J is TRBJ2-6; D is unresolved. The CDR3 has 13 residues. V lost 5 bases and J lost 0, with 2 bases in between. The CDR3 here is CASSDSGANVLTF. The CDR3, as DNA: TGTGCCAGCAGTGACTCTGGGGCCAACGTCCTGACTTTC.

This clonotype has a count of ten or more. The chain couples TRBV4-3 to TRBJ1-1; D unclear. The germline V gene encodes CDR1 LGHNA and CDR2 YSLEER. Trimming removed 1 base at V and 1 base at J, with 7 bases between. This CDR3 spans 14 amino acids. The chain's CDR3 is CASSQVVENTEAFF. In DNA, the CDR3 is TGCGCCAGCAGCCAAGTTGTTGAGAACACTGAAGCTTTCTTT.

This clonotype was picked up one time. The V gene is TRBV3-1, the J gene TRBJ2-3; D possibly corresponds to TRBD1 (6 bases). This CDR3 contains 15 residues. Germline CDR1 reads LGHDT; CDR2 reads YNNKEL (reference sequence). V was pared by 4 bases and J by 4 bases, with 15 bases between. The CDR3 DNA reads as TGTGCCAGCAGCCTAGACAGGTTCAACTCAGATACGCAGTATTTT. This encodes CASSLDRFNSDTQYF.

V gene TRBV29-1 combines with J gene TRBJ2-7; 7 bases fit TRBD1. The CDR3 totals 15 residues. The V gene end was trimmed by 0 bases and the J gene end by 4 bases; junction bases not matched to a gene: 9. CDR1 is SQVTM, CDR2 ANQGSEA, per germline. The CDR3 coding sequence is TGCAGCGTTGAAGATCTAAGGGGGCTGATTTACGAGCAGTACTTC. Amino acids: CSVEDLRGLIYEQYF.

This clonotype was seen once. The chain has TRBV4-3 and TRBJ2-2; no clear D gene. CDR3 length: 14 amino acids. V dropped 1 base and J dropped 5 bases, with 8 bases sitting between them. CDR1 LGHNA and CDR2 YSLEER come from the germline V gene. DNA for the CDR3: TGCGCCAGCAGCCAAGGTGTTAGGACCGGGGAGCTGTTTTTT. Translating it yields CASSQGVRTGELFF.

The J gene is TRBJ2-1, the V gene TRBV2, with TRBD2 matching 7 bases. Germline V gives CDR1 SNHLY, CDR2 FYNNEI. V lost 2 bases and J lost 9; bases outside the gene matches: 4. There are 13 residues in the CDR3. In nucleotides, the CDR3 is TGTGCCAGCAGTGAAATGCGGGAGACTGAGCAGTTCTTC. This translates into CASSEMRETEQFF.

The V call is TRBV28, the J call TRBJ2-7; TRBD1 aligns across 7 bases. The CDR3 runs to 17 residues. Germline CDR1 and CDR2: MDHEN and SYDVKM. With 3 bases clipped from V and 1 base from J, the junction kept 12 bases outside the gene matches. This chain's CDR3 is CASSFTALRDSSYEQYF. In nucleotides, the CDR3 is TGTGCCAGCAGTTTCACAGCACTCCGGGACAGTTCCTACGAGCAGTACTTC.

The chain recombines TRBV9 with TRBJ1-1, with D hard to call. Trimming took off 1 base at V and 3 bases at J, with 10 bases between the two ends. The germline CDR1 and CDR2 sequences are SGDLS and YYNGEE. The CDR3 runs to 14 residues. For the CDR3, the DNA is TGTGCCAGCAGCGTACAGGCCAAGGACACTGAAGCTTTCTTT. It translates to CASSVQAKDTEAFF.

The chain employs TRBV29-1 and TRBJ2-5; D is ambiguous. The CDR3 totals 11 residues. Trimming shortened V by 4 bases and J by 5 bases, and 8 bases separated the two germline ends. Germline lookup yields CDR1 SQVTM and CDR2 ANQGSEA. The CDR3 coding sequence is TGCAGCGTTGTTGACATCGAGACCCAGTACTTC. It translates to CSVVDIETQYF. The complete variable domain, with remaining parts taken from reference TRBV29-1 and TRBJ2-5, reads SAVISQKPSRDICQRGTSLTIQCQVDSQVTMMFWYRQQPGQSLTLIATANQGSEATYESGFVIDKFPISRPNLTFSTLTVSNMSPEDSSIYLCSVVDIETQYFGPGTRLLVL.

This clonotype was observed a few times. The genes are TRBV29-1 and TRBJ2-1; D possibly corresponds to TRBD2 (6 bases). This CDR3 is 13 amino acids long. Germline CDR1 SQVTM, CDR2 ANQGSEA. V was shortened by 4 bases and J by 8 bases, with 15 bases between the two germline ends. The CDR3 loop is CSVGKAAGYEQFF. Here the CDR3 DNA reads TGCAGCGTTGGGAAGGCAGCGGGTTATGAGCAGTTCTTC.

The chain recombines TRBV12-3 or TRBV12-4 with TRBJ2-2; TRBD2 agrees at 11 bases. This CDR3 contains 19 residues. V was pared by 5 bases and J by 4 bases, with 15 bases of the junction left unmatched. The CDR3 is CASSLPAGLAALGTGELFF. The DNA for the CDR3 is TGTGCCAGCAGTCTCCCAGCGGGACTAGCGGCTCTGGGCACCGGGGAGCTGTTTTTT.

The V gene is TRBV5-5, the J gene TRBJ2-7, with D tentatively TRBD1 or TRBD2 (5 bases each). Germline CDR1 is SGHKS and CDR2 is YYEKEE (reference sequence). The CDR3 covers 15 residues. With 5 bases removed from V and 1 base from J, the gap between germline ends came to 16 bases. CDR3 residues: CASSYRDPSSYEQYF. DNA of the CDR3: TGTGCCAGCAGTTACCGGGACCCATCGTCCTACGAGCAGTACTTC.